This TCR beta chain was found in a study of blood T cell repertoires in COVID-19. Sequenced by immunoSEQ multiplex PCR; TCRdb stores in-frame clones only, minus some. The sample has hundreds of thousands of clones, around 89% seen once; the top ten hold about 5%. The ends were cut back, 0 bases at V and 1 base at J, with 9 bases in the middle. The CDR3 has 15 amino acids. Germline V gives CDR1 SGDLS, CDR2 YYNGEE. Sequenced: peripheral blood. V and J are TRBV9 and TRBJ2-3; D is possibly TRBD2 (5 bases). The sequence was obtained from a man aged 40-49 years with acute or convalescent COVID-19. The CDR3 DNA reads as TGTGCCAGCAGCGTAGGAAATAGCGGCACAGATACGCAGTATTTT. Encoded protein: CASSVGNSGTDTQYF. The variable domain in full, with the rest retrieved from reference TRBV9 and TRBJ2-3, is DSGVTQTPKHLITATGQRVTLRCSPRSGDLSVYWYQQSLDQGLQFLIQYYNGEERAKGNILERFSAQQFPDLHSELNLSSLELGDSALYFCASSVGNSGTDTQYFGPGTRLTVL.